This TCR beta chain was recovered during a study of blood T cell repertoires in COVID-19. The trim removed 0 bases at V and 9 bases at J, leaving 3 bases unmatched. The germline V gene encodes CDR1 KGHDR and CDR2 SFDVKD. The CDR3 totals 13 residues. Clones were sequenced by immunoSEQ multiplex PCR, and TCRdb holds only the in-frame ones, with some missing. The repertoire includes under 45,000 clones, about four fifths of them detected once, and approximately 25% sits in the top ten. The clonotype was recovered from a human donor with acute or convalescent COVID-19. The donor label of this sample is uncertain. The sequenced material came from peripheral blood. The chain couples TRBV24-1 to TRBJ1-2; 7 nucleotides match TRBD1. DNA for the CDR3: TGTGCCACCAGTGATTTGTCGGGACAGAGCTACACCTTC. It specifies CATSDLSGQSYTF.